A selection of T cell receptor beta chains follows, all from one sample in a study of cytomegalovirus exposure and HLA in healthy donors. Only in-frame clones appear in the TCRdb table, and some are missing; sequencing was by immunoSEQ multiplex PCR. Altogether 60,000 to 75,000 clones are present, over 60% being singletons, with the ten largest covering 3%. Sequenced input: PBMCs. Receptors were obtained from a woman aged 45 to 65 in good health and CMV-seronegative. CDR3s include the opening cysteine and the closing phenylalanine or tryptophan. The D gene is left open where the match is weak. A clone size is listed for some rows: how often the clone was seen (once, few, many), or a class if it is expanded.

v_gene,abundance,j_gene,d_gene,CDR3aa,CDR3nt
TRBV6-5,.,TRBJ1-1,.,CASSRTGHLNTEAFF,TGTGCCAGCAGCCGAACGGGACATCTGAACACTGAAGCTTTCTTT
TRBV7-9,.,TRBJ2-5,TRBD2,CASSPRWEGRETQYF,TGTGCCAGCAGCCCCAGATGGGAGGGTCGCGAGACCCAGTACTTC
TRBV9,.,TRBJ1-5,.,CASSRAGGRNQPQHF,TGTGCCAGCAGCCGAGCGGGGGGCCGCAATCAGCCCCAGCATTTT
TRBV6-5,.,TRBJ2-7,.,CASSYGGSYEQYF,TGTGCCAGCAGTTACGGCGGTTCCTACGAGCAGTACTTC
TRBV7-7,.,TRBJ2-1,.,CASSLGTNNEQFF,TGTGCTAGCAGCTTAGGCACTAACAATGAGCAGTTCTTC
TRBV4-3,.,TRBJ2-7,TRBD2,CASSQDVASGSWEQYF,TGCGCCAGCAGCCAAGATGTGGCTAGCGGGAGTTGGGAGCAGTACTTC
TRBV7-3,.,TRBJ1-2,.,CASSAGSERGYTF,TGTGCCAGCAGCGCGGGGTCAGAGAGGGGCTACACCTTC
TRBV11-2,.,TRBJ1-2,TRBD1,CASSRLGTGRNGYTF,TGTGCCAGCAGCCGTCTCGGGACAGGGCGCAATGGCTACACCTTC
TRBV6-5,.,TRBJ1-2,TRBD1,CASSSQGGYGYTF,TGTGCCAGCAGTTCACAGGGGGGGTATGGCTACACCTTC
TRBV5-1,.,TRBJ1-1,.,CASSSGPAGAEAFF,TGCGCCAGCAGCTCAGGGCCCGCGGGGGCTGAAGCTTTCTTT
TRBV5-1,.,TRBJ1-5,.,CASSLEGRNQPQHF,TGCGCCAGCAGCTTGGAGGGGAGGAATCAGCCCCAGCATTTT
TRBV27,.,TRBJ2-1,.,CASSHSGGAPYNEQFF,TGTGCCAGCAGTCACTCCGGCGGGGCCCCCTACAATGAGCAGTTCTTC
TRBV7-2,once,TRBJ1-2,TRBD1,CASSFDRGEDGYTF,TGTGCCAGCAGTTTCGACAGGGGGGAGGATGGCTACACCTTC
TRBV5-1,.,TRBJ1-1,TRBD1,CASSWDSLNTEAFF,TGCGCCAGCAGCTGGGACAGTTTGAACACTGAAGCTTTCTTT
TRBV4-3,few,TRBJ1-4,.,CASSQDGLRAGDEKLFF,TGCGCCAGCAGCCAAGATGGGCTAAGGGCAGGGGATGAAAAACTGTTTTTT